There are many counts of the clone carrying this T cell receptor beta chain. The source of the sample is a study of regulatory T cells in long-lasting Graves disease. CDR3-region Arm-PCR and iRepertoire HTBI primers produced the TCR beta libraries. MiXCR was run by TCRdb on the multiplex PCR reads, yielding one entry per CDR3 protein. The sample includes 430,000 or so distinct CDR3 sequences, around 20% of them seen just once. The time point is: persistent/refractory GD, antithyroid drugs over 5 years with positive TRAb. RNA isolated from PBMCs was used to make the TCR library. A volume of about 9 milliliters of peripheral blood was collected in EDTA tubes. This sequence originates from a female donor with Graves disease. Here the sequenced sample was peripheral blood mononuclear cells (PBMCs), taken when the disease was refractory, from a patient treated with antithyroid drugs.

Here the CDR3 reads CASREGLAGTYEQYF. CDR3 in DNA: TGTGCCAGCAGGGAAGGACTAGCGGGTACCTACGAGCAGTACTTC. The chain recombines TRBV12-3 or TRBV12-4 with TRBJ2-7, with TRBD2 matching 11 bases. Germline trimming cut 6 bases from V and 2 bases from J; bases unmatched to any gene: 6. The CDR3 is 15 residues long.